This T cell receptor (beta chain) was obtained from a study of regulatory T cells in long-lasting Graves disease. Arm-PCR of CDR3 regions with iRepertoire HTBI primers generated TCR beta libraries. Each CDR3 protein is one row after TCRdb ran MiXCR on the multiplex PCR reads. The top ten clones hold 20% to 25% of a sample with roughly 380,000 distinct CDR3 sequences, about a sixth of them seen once. Findings and caveats of the study: TCR diversity was lower in persistent Graves' patients than in newly diagnosed ones.

Germline V gene sequence: CDR1 SQVTM, CDR2 ANQGSEA. V was pared by 3 bases and J by 1 base, with 18 bases between. CDR3 length: 16 residues. This clonotype was counted at least ten times. Its antigen is as yet unknown. Time point of the sample: newly diagnosed GD, antithyroid drugs for less than 3 months. Extracted PBMC RNA gave rise to the TCR library. The specimen comprised peripheral blood mononuclear cells (PBMCs), sampled at new diagnosis, from a patient treated with antithyroid drugs. The V gene is TRBV29-1, the J gene TRBJ1-1; D possibly corresponds to TRBD1 (6 bases). The sequence came from a female donor with Graves disease. The chain's CDR3 is CSVDEGMRTANTEAFF. DNA of the CDR3: TGCAGCGTTGATGAAGGAATGCGGACAGCGAACACTGAAGCTTTCTTT.